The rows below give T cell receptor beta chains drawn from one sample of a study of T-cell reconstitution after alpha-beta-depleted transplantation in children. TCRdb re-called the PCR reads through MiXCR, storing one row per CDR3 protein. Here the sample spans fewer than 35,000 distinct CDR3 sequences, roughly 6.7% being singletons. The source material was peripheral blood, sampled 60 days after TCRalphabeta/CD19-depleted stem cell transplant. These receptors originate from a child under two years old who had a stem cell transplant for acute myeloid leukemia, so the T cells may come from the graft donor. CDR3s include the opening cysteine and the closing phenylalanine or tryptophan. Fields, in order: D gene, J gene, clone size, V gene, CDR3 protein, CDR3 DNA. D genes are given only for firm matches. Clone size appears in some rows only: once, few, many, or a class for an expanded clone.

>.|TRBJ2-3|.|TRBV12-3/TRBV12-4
CAFSFGRTEKLPDTQYF
TGTGCCTTCAGTTTCGGGCGGACAGAAAAGCTCCCAGATACGCAGTATTTT
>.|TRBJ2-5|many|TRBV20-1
CSAPPGETQYF
TGCAGTGCCCCGCCGGGAGAGACCCAGTACTTC
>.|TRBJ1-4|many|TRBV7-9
CASSFRGSVEKLFF
TGTGCCAGCAGCTTTCGGGGCAGTGTTGAAAAACTGTTTTTT
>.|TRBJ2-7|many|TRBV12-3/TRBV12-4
CASSLTKPHEQYF
TGTGCCAGCAGCCTTACGAAACCCCACGAGCAGTACTTC
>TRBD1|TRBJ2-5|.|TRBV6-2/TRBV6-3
CASSYSIQQGLRETQYF
TGTGCCAGCAGTTACTCGATTCAACAGGGGCTCCGAGAGACCCAGTACTTC
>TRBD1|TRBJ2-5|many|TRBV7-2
CASSTPSGGPGTQYF
TGTGCCAGCAGCACGCCGTCAGGGGGCCCCGGGACCCAGTACTTC
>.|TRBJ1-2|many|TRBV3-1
CASSQARRANYGYTF
TGTGCCAGCAGCCAAGCCAGACGAGCTAACTATGGCTACACCTTC
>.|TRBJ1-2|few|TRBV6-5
CASSYHMRGAGDYGYTF
TGTGCCAGCAGTTACCACATGCGGGGGGCGGGCGACTATGGCTACACCTTC
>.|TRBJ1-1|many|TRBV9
CASQRGGEPEAFF
TGTGCCAGCCAGCGGGGGGGGGAACCTGAAGCTTTCTTT
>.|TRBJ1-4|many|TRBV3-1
CASSLRGNEKLFF
TGTGCCAGCAGCCTCCGGGGTAATGAAAAACTGTTTTTT
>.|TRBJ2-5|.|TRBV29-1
CSVGGRPLGAQYF
TGCAGCGTTGGGGGACGGCCTCTGGGGGCCCAGTACTTC
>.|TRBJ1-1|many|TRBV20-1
CSARDPARNTEAFF
TGCAGTGCTAGAGATCCGGCCAGGAACACTGAAGCTTTCTTT
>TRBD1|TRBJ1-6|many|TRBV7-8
CASSSTGVSPLHF
TGTGCCAGCAGCTCCACAGGGGTGTCACCCCTCCACTTT
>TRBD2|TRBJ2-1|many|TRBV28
CASSFLSGADYNEQFF
TGTGCCAGCAGTTTTCTTAGCGGGGCCGACTACAATGAGCAGTTCTTC
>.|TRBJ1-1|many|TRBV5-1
CASSLEYPVNTEAFF
TGCGCCAGCAGCTTGGAGTACCCAGTAAACACTGAAGCTTTCTTT
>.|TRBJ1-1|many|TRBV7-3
CASSLHPNTEAFF
TGTGCCAGCAGCTTGCACCCGAACACTGAAGCTTTCTTT
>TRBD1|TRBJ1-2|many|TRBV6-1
CASSVDRGYGYTF
TGTGCCAGCAGTGTGGACAGGGGCTATGGCTACACCTTC
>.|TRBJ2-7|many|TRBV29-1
CSVNSGLSYEQYF
TGCAGCGTTAATAGCGGACTTTCCTACGAGCAGTACTTC
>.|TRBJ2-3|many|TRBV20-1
CSGGYGSADTQYF
TGCAGTGGAGGCTATGGGTCCGCAGATACGCAGTATTTT
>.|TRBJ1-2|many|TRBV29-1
CSCTWGGAGDYGYTF
TGCAGTTGTACGTGGGGGGGAGCCGGGGACTATGGCTACACCTTC
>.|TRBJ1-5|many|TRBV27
CASSFQGGQPQHF
TGTGCCAGCAGTTTCCAGGGAGGTCAGCCCCAGCATTTT
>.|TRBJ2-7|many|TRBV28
CASSFDRTEQYF
TGTGCCAGCAGTTTCGATAGAACCGAGCAGTACTTC
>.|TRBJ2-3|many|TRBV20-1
CSAQGWVLDTQYF
TGCAGTGCTCAGGGGTGGGTCTTGGATACGCAGTATTTT
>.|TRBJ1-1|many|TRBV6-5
CASSLPGAGLRNTEAFF
TGTGCCAGCAGTTTGCCAGGGGCAGGCCTTCGGAACACTGAAGCTTTCTTT
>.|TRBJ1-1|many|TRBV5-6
CASSETVGLSTFEAFF
TGTGCCAGCAGCGAAACGGTGGGGCTTTCTACCTTCGAAGCTTTCTTT
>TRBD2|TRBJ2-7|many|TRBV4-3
CASSQESGSGSFLGGQYF
TGCGCCAGCAGCCAAGAAAGCGGGAGCGGGAGTTTCCTGGGAGGGCAGTACTTC
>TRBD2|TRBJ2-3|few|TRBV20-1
CSAREFQREGLFPDTQYF
TGCAGTGCTAGAGAATTTCAGCGGGAGGGCCTATTCCCAGATACGCAGTATTTT
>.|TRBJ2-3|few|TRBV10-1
CASSEFRGSDTQYF
TGCGCCAGCAGTGAGTTTCGAGGTAGTGATACGCAGTATTTT
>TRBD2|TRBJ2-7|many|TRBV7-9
CASSTYSREAYEQYF
TGTGCCAGCAGCACCTACAGTCGGGAGGCCTACGAGCAGTACTTC
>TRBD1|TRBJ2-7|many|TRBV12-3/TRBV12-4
CASSLSDRGRYEQYF
TGTGCCAGCAGCCTTTCAGACAGGGGGCGATACGAGCAGTACTTC
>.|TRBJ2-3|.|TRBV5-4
CASSFGELTDTQYF
TGTGCCAGCAGCTTTGGGGAGCTCACAGATACGCAGTATTTT
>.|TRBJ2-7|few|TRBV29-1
CSVGGAPLSYEQYF
TGCAGCGTTGGAGGGGCCCCGTTGAGTTACGAGCAGTACTTC
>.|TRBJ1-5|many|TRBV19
CASSETDNQPQHF
TGTGCCAGTAGTGAGACAGACAATCAGCCCCAGCATTTT
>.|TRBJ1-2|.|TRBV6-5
CASSDDRFYTF
TGTGCCAGCAGTGACGACCGCTTCTACACCTTC
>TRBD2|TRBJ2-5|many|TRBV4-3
CASSQDFMIAGLKETQYF
TGCGCCAGCAGCCAAGATTTTATGATAGCGGGCCTAAAAGAGACCCAGTACTTC
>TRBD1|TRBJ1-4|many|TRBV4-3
CASSLGGGSEKLFF
TGCGCCAGCAGCCTTGGAGGGGGCAGTGAAAAACTGTTTTTT
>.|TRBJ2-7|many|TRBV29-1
CSVWGGPEAYEQYF
TGCAGCGTTTGGGGGGGCCCCGAGGCCTACGAGCAGTACTTC
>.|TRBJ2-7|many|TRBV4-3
CASSQGRRAYEQYF
TGCGCCAGCAGCCAAGGAAGGCGGGCCTACGAGCAGTACTTC
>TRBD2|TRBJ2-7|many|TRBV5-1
CASSSGGASEQYF
TGCGCCAGCAGCAGCGGGGGGGCCTCCGAGCAGTACTTC
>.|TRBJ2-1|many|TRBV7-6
CASSLALGGPPEQFF
TGTGCCAGCAGCTTAGCGCTTGGTGGTCCCCCCGAGCAGTTCTTC
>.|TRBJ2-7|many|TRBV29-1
CSVDGQGYEQYF
TGCAGCGTTGATGGGCAGGGGTACGAGCAGTACTTC
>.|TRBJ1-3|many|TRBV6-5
CASSYAGGASGNTIYF
TGTGCCAGCAGTTACGCGGGGGGCGCTTCGGGAAACACCATATATTTT
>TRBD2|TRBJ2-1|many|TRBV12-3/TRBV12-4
CASSQSGLAAYNEQFF
TGTGCCAGCAGCCAATCGGGACTAGCGGCTTACAATGAGCAGTTCTTC
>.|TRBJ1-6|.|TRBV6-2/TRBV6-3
CASARLGQRNSPLHF
TGTGCCAGCGCAAGACTCGGACAGCGTAATTCACCCCTCCACTTT
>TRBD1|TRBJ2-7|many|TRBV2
CASSVESTGVEQYF
TGTGCCAGCAGTGTCGAATCGACAGGGGTCGAGCAGTACTTC
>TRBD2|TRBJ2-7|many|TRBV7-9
CASSPGFGLAGEQYF
TGTGCCAGCAGCCCAGGGTTCGGACTAGCGGGAGAGCAGTACTTC
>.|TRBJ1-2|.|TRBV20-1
CSAVQGDAGYTF
TGCAGTGCTGTACAGGGAGACGCTGGCTACACCTTC
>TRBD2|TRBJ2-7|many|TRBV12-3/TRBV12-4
CASSFRGGGYEQYF
TGTGCCAGCAGTTTCCGCGGGGGAGGCTACGAGCAGTACTTC
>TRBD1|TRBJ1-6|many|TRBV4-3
CASSQVWDRIDRLGNSPLHF
TGCGCCAGCAGCCAAGTCTGGGACAGAATCGACAGACTTGGTAATTCACCCCTCCACTTT
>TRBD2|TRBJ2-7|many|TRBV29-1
CSVGGLAGGPYEQYF
TGCAGCGTTGGAGGGCTAGCGGGAGGGCCCTACGAGCAGTACTTC
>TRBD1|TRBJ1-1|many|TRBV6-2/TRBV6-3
CASYPTGMNTEAFF
TGTGCCAGCTACCCGACAGGGATGAACACTGAAGCTTTCTTT
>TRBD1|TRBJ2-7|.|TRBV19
CASRPGQGSYEQYF
TGTGCCAGTAGACCGGGACAGGGGTCCTACGAGCAGTACTTC
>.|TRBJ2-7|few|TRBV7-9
CASRLLVEQYF
TGTGCCAGCAGACTCCTGGTCGAGCAGTACTTC